This record covers a single T cell receptor beta chain. V lost 5 bases, J lost 6 bases, and 6 bases stayed unmatched. CDR3 length: 14 amino acids. Germline CDR1 reads SGDLS; CDR2 reads YYNGEE. The donors were members of the validation cohort comprising over a hundred subjects, separate from the approximately 630-subject first cohort. TCRdb's copy holds only in-frame clones and misses some; the assay was immunoSEQ multiplex PCR. The sample has 55,000 to 65,000 clones, roughly 90% seen once. The data are from a study of cytomegalovirus exposure and HLA in healthy donors. The sequence derives from a man between 18 and 29 years old in good health and CMV-seronegative. Sequencing was carried out using PBMCs. The chain has TRBV9 and TRBJ2-2; 8 bases match TRBD1. The CDR3 DNA reads as TGTGCCAGCAGGGCATTACAGGGGGCCGGGGAGCTGTTTTTT. Translation gives CASRALQGAGELFF.